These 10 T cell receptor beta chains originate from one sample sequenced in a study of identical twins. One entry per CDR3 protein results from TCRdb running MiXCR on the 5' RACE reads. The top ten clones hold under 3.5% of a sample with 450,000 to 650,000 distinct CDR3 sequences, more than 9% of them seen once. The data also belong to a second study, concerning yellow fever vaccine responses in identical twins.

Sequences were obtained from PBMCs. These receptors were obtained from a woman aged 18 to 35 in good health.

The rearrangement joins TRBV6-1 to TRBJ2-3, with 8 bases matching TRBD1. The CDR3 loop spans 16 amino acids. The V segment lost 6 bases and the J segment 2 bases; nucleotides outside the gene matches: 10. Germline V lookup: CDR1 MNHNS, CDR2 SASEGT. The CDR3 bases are TGTGCCAGCAGCCACGGACAGGGTCGGACCACAGATACGCAGTATTTT. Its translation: CASSHGQGRTTDTQYF.

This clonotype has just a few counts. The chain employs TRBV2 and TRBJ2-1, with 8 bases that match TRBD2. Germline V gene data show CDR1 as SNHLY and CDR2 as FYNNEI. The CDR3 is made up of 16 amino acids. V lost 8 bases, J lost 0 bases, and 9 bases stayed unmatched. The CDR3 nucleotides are TGTGCCAGCTTTCCCTTAGCGGGGAGCTCCTACAATGAGCAGTTCTTC. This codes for CASFPLAGSSYNEQFF.

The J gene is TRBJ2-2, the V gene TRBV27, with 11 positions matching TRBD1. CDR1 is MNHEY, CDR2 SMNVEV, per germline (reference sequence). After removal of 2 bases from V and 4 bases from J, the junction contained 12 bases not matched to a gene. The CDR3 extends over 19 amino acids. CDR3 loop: CASSLRGQGVVGSTGELFF. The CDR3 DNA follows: TGTGCCAGCAGTTTACGGGGACAGGGGGTCGTTGGATCCACCGGGGAGCTGTTTTTT.

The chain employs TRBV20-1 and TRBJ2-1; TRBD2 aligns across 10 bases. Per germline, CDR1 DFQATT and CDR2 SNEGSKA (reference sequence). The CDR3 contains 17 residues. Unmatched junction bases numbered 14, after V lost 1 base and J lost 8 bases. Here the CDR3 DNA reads TGCAGTGCTAGAGTAGTCGCTAGCGGGAGCTCTCTCTATGAGCAGTTCTTC. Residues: CSARVVASGSSLYEQFF.

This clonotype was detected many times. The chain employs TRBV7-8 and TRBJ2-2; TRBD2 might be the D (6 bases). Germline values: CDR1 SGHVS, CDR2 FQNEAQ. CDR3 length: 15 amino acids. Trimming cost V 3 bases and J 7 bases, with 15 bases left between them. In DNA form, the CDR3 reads TGTGCCAGCAGCTTCTCTGGCGGGGCGGGCGGGGAGCTGTTTTTT. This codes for CASSFSGGAGGELFF.

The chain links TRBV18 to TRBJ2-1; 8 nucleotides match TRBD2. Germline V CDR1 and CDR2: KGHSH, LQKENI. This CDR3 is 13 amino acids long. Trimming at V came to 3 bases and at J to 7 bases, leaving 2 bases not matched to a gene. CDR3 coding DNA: TGTGCCAGCTCACCGGGACTAGATAATGAGCAGTTCTTC. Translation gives CASSPGLDNEQFF.

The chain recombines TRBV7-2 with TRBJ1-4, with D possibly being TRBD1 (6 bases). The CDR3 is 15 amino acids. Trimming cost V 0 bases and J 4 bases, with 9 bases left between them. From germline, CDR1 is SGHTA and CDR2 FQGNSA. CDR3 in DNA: TGTGCCAGCAGCTTAGCGACAGGCTATAATGAAAAACTGTTTTTT. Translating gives CASSLATGYNEKLFF. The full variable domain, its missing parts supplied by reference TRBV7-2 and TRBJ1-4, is GAGVSQSPSNKVTEKGKDVELRCDPISGHTALYWYRQSLGQGLEFLIYFQGNSAPDKSGLPSDRFSAERTGGSVSTLTIQRTQQEDSAVYLCASSLATGYNEKLFFGSGTQLSVL.

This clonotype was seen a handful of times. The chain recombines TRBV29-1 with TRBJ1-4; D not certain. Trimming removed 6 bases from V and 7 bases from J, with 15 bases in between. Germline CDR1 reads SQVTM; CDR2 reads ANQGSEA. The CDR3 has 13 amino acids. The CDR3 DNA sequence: TGCAGCGTCGTGGGAGGGTTCAGTGAAAAACTGTTTTTT. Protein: CSVVGGFSEKLFF.

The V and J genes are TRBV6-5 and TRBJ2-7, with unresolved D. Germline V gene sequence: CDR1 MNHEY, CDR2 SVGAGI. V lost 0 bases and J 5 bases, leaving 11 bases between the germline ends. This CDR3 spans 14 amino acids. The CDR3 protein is CASSYSRVRDEQYF. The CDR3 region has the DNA TGTGCCAGCAGTTACTCTCGGGTTCGCGACGAGCAGTACTTC.

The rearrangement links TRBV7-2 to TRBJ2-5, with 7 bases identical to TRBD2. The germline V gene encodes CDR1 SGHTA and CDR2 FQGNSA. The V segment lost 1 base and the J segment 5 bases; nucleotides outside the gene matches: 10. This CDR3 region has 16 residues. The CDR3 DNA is TGTGCCAGCAGCTTAGGACAGCGGGGAACAGACGAGACCCAGTACTTC. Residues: CASSLGQRGTDETQYF.